The source of this T cell receptor beta chain is a study of T cell responses to AZD1222 COVID-19 vaccine. Data came from immunoSEQ multiplex PCR; TCRdb stores just in-frame clones and leaves some out. Of under 200,000 clones in the sample, about 93% were seen once. General study findings and limits: Following two doses of AZD1222, Spike-specific TCR breadth and depth rose. The study found vaccine-associated CD4 TCRs spanning spike, dominant at 160-218 and 743-854. White British ancestry dominated among donors, who included more females, and clonal diversity was possibly underestimated. The peak T cell response came first, and repertoires were sampled only after it.

With regard to this clone: Its cognate antigen is unknown.

The sequence derives from an adult in good health. The starting material was peripheral blood, obtained on day 0 of AZD1222 vaccination.

For the CDR3, the DNA is TGTGCCAGCAGCCCGGACGGATTAAACACTGAAGCTTTCTTT. It yields the protein CASSPDGLNTEAFF. The V gene is TRBV7-3, the J gene TRBJ1-1; D gene ambiguous. Between the trimmed V and J ends, which lost 5 bases and 2 bases, there was a span of 12 bases. The germline V gene encodes CDR1 SGHTA and CDR2 FQGTGA. The CDR3 is 14 amino acids.